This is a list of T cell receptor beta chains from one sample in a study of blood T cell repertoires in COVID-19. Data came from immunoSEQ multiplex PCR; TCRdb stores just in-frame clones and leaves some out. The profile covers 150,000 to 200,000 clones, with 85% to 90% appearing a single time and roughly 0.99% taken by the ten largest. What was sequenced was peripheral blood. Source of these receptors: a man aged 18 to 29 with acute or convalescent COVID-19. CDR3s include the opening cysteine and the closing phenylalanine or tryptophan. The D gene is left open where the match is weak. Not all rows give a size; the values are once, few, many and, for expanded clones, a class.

CDR3 protein: CATTTGTGGQSSYNEQFF
CDR3 DNA: TGTGCCACCACGACCGGGACAGGGGGCCAGAGCTCCTACAATGAGCAGTTCTTC
J gene: TRBJ2-1
V gene: TRBV15
D gene: TRBD1
clone size: once

CDR3 protein: CASSQVGEGSGANVLTF
CDR3 DNA: TGCGCCAGCAGCCAAGTGGGGGAGGGGTCTGGGGCCAACGTCCTGACTTTC
J gene: TRBJ2-6
V gene: TRBV4-1
D gene: TRBD2
clone size: NA

CDR3 protein: CASSSGTGNPYQETQYF
CDR3 DNA: TGTGCCAGCAGTTCCGGGACAGGGAATCCTTACCAAGAGACCCAGTACTTC
J gene: TRBJ2-5
V gene: TRBV28
D gene: TRBD1
clone size: NA

CDR3 protein: CAWSVGGFGNTIYF
CDR3 DNA: TGTGCCTGGAGTGTCGGAGGGTTTGGAAACACCATATATTTT
J gene: TRBJ1-3
V gene: TRBV30
D gene: NA
clone size: once

CDR3 protein: CASRQGYQPQHF
CDR3 DNA: TGTGCCTCGAGACAGGGGTATCAGCCCCAGCATTTT
J gene: TRBJ1-5
V gene: TRBV19
D gene: TRBD1
clone size: NA

CDR3 protein: CASSLGTNRQSSYNEQFF
CDR3 DNA: TGTGCCAGCAGCTTGGGGACTAACCGGCAGAGCTCCTACAATGAGCAGTTCTTC
J gene: TRBJ2-1
V gene: TRBV5-4
D gene: NA
clone size: NA

CDR3 protein: CASSALAGGLNEQFF
CDR3 DNA: TGTGCCAGCTCAGCCCTAGCGGGGGGACTCAATGAGCAGTTCTTC
J gene: TRBJ2-1
V gene: TRBV18
D gene: TRBD2
clone size: NA

CDR3 protein: CASRRVYSGETQYF
CDR3 DNA: TGTGCCAGCAGAAGGGTATATTCGGGGGAGACCCAGTACTTC
J gene: TRBJ2-5
V gene: TRBV6-5
D gene: NA
clone size: NA

CDR3 protein: CASSLVPSGAQETQYF
CDR3 DNA: TGCGCCAGCAGCTTGGTCCCTAGCGGGGCCCAAGAGACCCAGTACTTC
J gene: TRBJ2-5
V gene: TRBV5-1
D gene: TRBD2
clone size: NA

CDR3 protein: CASSKRVDISYNEQFF
CDR3 DNA: TGTGCCAGCAGCAAAAGGGTGGACATCTCCTACAATGAGCAGTTCTTC
J gene: TRBJ2-1
V gene: TRBV5-6
D gene: NA
clone size: few

CDR3 protein: CASGRSSLGNTIYF
CDR3 DNA: TGTGCCAGTGGCCGATCGTCCCTGGGAAACACCATATATTTT
J gene: TRBJ1-3
V gene: TRBV6-5
D gene: NA
clone size: NA

CDR3 protein: CASTLAGGPMNEQFF
CDR3 DNA: TGCGCCAGCACCTTAGCGGGGGGGCCGATGAATGAGCAGTTCTTC
J gene: TRBJ2-1
V gene: TRBV5-1
D gene: TRBD2
clone size: NA

CDR3 protein: CASATVQGTNEKLFF
CDR3 DNA: TGTGCCAGCGCTACGGTCCAGGGAACTAATGAAAAACTGTTTTTT
J gene: TRBJ1-4
V gene: TRBV27
D gene: NA
clone size: NA

CDR3 protein: CASSPGLLTGELFF
CDR3 DNA: TGTGCCAGCAGCCCGGGACTATTAACCGGGGAGCTGTTTTTT
J gene: TRBJ2-2
V gene: TRBV7-3
D gene: TRBD2
clone size: NA

CDR3 protein: CATSSVKPAGAYNSPLHF
CDR3 DNA: TGTGCCACCAGCAGTGTTAAACCCGCAGGGGCCTATAATTCACCCCTCCACTTT
J gene: TRBJ1-6
V gene: TRBV15
D gene: NA
clone size: NA

CDR3 protein: CASSEQGARSPLHF
CDR3 DNA: TGTGCCAGCAGCGAACAGGGGGCGAGGTCACCCCTCCACTTT
J gene: TRBJ1-6
V gene: TRBV2
D gene: TRBD1
clone size: few

CDR3 protein: CASSLSRDRFNSPLHF
CDR3 DNA: TGTGCCAGCAGCTTGAGCAGGGATAGGTTTAATTCACCCCTCCACTTT
J gene: TRBJ1-6
V gene: TRBV5-4
D gene: NA
clone size: NA

CDR3 protein: CASSLVPAGGVNGYTF
CDR3 DNA: TGTGCCAGCAGCTTGGTACCAGCTGGCGGGGTAAATGGCTACACCTTC
J gene: TRBJ1-2
V gene: TRBV5-5
D gene: NA
clone size: NA

CDR3 protein: CASSLRLAGDLETQYF
CDR3 DNA: TGTGCCAGCAGCTTGCGACTAGCGGGGGATTTAGAGACCCAGTACTTC
J gene: TRBJ2-5
V gene: TRBV5-4
D gene: TRBD2
clone size: NA

CDR3 protein: CASRPTGAGELFF
CDR3 DNA: TGCGCCAGCAGGCCCACAGGGGCCGGGGAGCTGTTTTTT
J gene: TRBJ2-2
V gene: TRBV10-1
D gene: TRBD1
clone size: NA

CDR3 protein: CASGGQVIEAFF
CDR3 DNA: TGTGCCAGCGGAGGACAGGTTATTGAAGCTTTCTTT
J gene: TRBJ1-1
V gene: TRBV12-3/TRBV12-4
D gene: TRBD1
clone size: NA

CDR3 protein: CASSYSISGHEQYF
CDR3 DNA: TGTGCCAGCAGTTACTCGATCAGTGGGCACGAGCAGTACTTC
J gene: TRBJ2-7
V gene: TRBV6-5
D gene: NA
clone size: once

CDR3 protein: CASSSGSWSGGEGDTQYF
CDR3 DNA: TGTGCCAGCTCGTCGGGTTCCTGGAGCGGGGGGGAAGGAGATACGCAGTATTTT
J gene: TRBJ2-3
V gene: TRBV18
D gene: TRBD2
clone size: NA

CDR3 protein: CASSSTSGTEAFF
CDR3 DNA: TGTGCCAGCTCATCGACTAGCGGGACTGAAGCTTTCTTT
J gene: TRBJ1-1
V gene: TRBV18
D gene: NA
clone size: once

CDR3 protein: CASSLEFRDTEAFF
CDR3 DNA: TGTGCCAGCAGCTTAGAGTTCCGGGACACTGAAGCTTTCTTT
J gene: TRBJ1-1
V gene: TRBV7-9
D gene: NA
clone size: few

CDR3 protein: CASRPGQSDTEAFF
CDR3 DNA: TGTGCCAGCAGACCCGGACAGTCGGATACTGAAGCTTTCTTT
J gene: TRBJ1-1
V gene: TRBV11-2
D gene: NA
clone size: NA

CDR3 protein: CASSQDGSAWETQYF
CDR3 DNA: TGTGCCAGCAGCCAAGATGGGTCAGCGTGGGAGACCCAGTACTTC
J gene: TRBJ2-5
V gene: TRBV14
D gene: NA
clone size: NA

CDR3 protein: CASSFTVGNEQFF
CDR3 DNA: TGTGCCAGCAGCTTTACAGTAGGTAATGAGCAGTTCTTC
J gene: TRBJ2-1
V gene: TRBV7-9
D gene: NA
clone size: NA

CDR3 protein: CASSRGINQPQHF
CDR3 DNA: TGTGCCAGCAGCAGAGGAATCAATCAGCCCCAGCATTTT
J gene: TRBJ1-5
V gene: TRBV14
D gene: NA
clone size: once

CDR3 protein: CASSPVDTEAFF
CDR3 DNA: TGTGCCAGCAGCCCGGTAGACACTGAAGCTTTCTTT
J gene: TRBJ1-1
V gene: TRBV12-3/TRBV12-4
D gene: NA
clone size: NA

CDR3 protein: CASSQSGRGDYNEQFF
CDR3 DNA: TGTGCCAGCAGCCAATCCGGGCGGGGGGACTACAATGAGCAGTTCTTC
J gene: TRBJ2-1
V gene: TRBV3-1/TRBV3-2
D gene: TRBD2
clone size: NA

CDR3 protein: CASSQSPTRGNTEQFF
CDR3 DNA: TGTGCCAGCAGTCAGAGCCCGACCCGAGGGAATACTGAGCAGTTCTTC
J gene: TRBJ2-1
V gene: TRBV7-2
D gene: NA
clone size: NA

CDR3 protein: CASSMVGQRSPLHF
CDR3 DNA: TGTGCCAGTAGTATGGTAGGACAGCGTTCACCCCTCCACTTT
J gene: TRBJ1-6
V gene: TRBV19
D gene: NA
clone size: NA

CDR3 protein: CASSLAEADTQYF
CDR3 DNA: TGCGCCAGCAGCTTGGCCGAGGCAGATACGCAGTATTTT
J gene: TRBJ2-3
V gene: TRBV5-1
D gene: NA
clone size: NA

CDR3 protein: CASSLVAGFLHEQYF
CDR3 DNA: TGTGCCAGCAGCTTAGTGGCAGGGTTTCTCCACGAGCAGTACTTC
J gene: TRBJ2-7
V gene: TRBV11-2
D gene: NA
clone size: few

CDR3 protein: CSVDGENTDTQYF
CDR3 DNA: TGCAGCGTTGACGGGGAGAACACAGATACGCAGTATTTT
J gene: TRBJ2-3
V gene: TRBV29-1
D gene: NA
clone size: NA

CDR3 protein: CASIGRVEDSQYF
CDR3 DNA: TGTGCCAGCATCGGCAGGGTTGAAGATTCCCAGTACTTC
J gene: TRBJ2-5
V gene: TRBV2
D gene: NA
clone size: NA

CDR3 protein: CASSRQAMNTEAFF
CDR3 DNA: TGTGCCAGCAGCCGACAGGCGATGAACACTGAAGCTTTCTTT
J gene: TRBJ1-1
V gene: TRBV11-2
D gene: NA
clone size: once

CDR3 protein: CASSFYPGELFF
CDR3 DNA: TGTGCCAGCAGTTTTTATCCCGGGGAGCTGTTTTTT
J gene: TRBJ2-2
V gene: TRBV27
D gene: NA
clone size: NA

CDR3 protein: CASSLRGAGGTDTQYF
CDR3 DNA: TGCGCCAGCAGCCTCCGCGGAGCGGGGGGCACAGATACGCAGTATTTT
J gene: TRBJ2-3
V gene: TRBV5-1
D gene: TRBD2
clone size: NA

CDR3 protein: CASTRNSGTDTQYF
CDR3 DNA: TGTGCCAGCACCCGTAACAGTGGCACAGATACGCAGTATTTT
J gene: TRBJ2-3
V gene: TRBV9
D gene: NA
clone size: NA

CDR3 protein: CASSLWANEQFF
CDR3 DNA: TGTGCCAGCAGCTTGTGGGCAAATGAGCAGTTCTTC
J gene: TRBJ2-1
V gene: TRBV5-8
D gene: NA
clone size: NA

CDR3 protein: CSYNWGGFTDTQYF
CDR3 DNA: TGCAGCTACAATTGGGGAGGATTCACAGATACGCAGTATTTT
J gene: TRBJ2-3
V gene: TRBV29-1
D gene: NA
clone size: few

CDR3 protein: CASSKLGQGQEKLFF
CDR3 DNA: TGTGCCAGCAGCAAACTCGGACAGGGGCAGGAAAAACTGTTTTTT
J gene: TRBJ1-4
V gene: TRBV21-1
D gene: NA
clone size: NA

CDR3 protein: CASSLFGGANTGELFF
CDR3 DNA: TGTGCCAGCAGTTTATTTGGGGGCGCGAACACCGGGGAGCTGTTTTTT
J gene: TRBJ2-2
V gene: TRBV27
D gene: NA
clone size: NA

CDR3 protein: CASSVERNQPQHF
CDR3 DNA: TGCGCCAGCAGCGTCGAGCGCAATCAGCCCCAGCATTTT
J gene: TRBJ1-5
V gene: TRBV10-1
D gene: NA
clone size: NA

CDR3 protein: CASSPLVRRRENTEAFF
CDR3 DNA: TGTGCCAGTAGTCCCCTTGTCAGGCGACGAGAGAACACTGAAGCTTTCTTT
J gene: TRBJ1-1
V gene: TRBV19
D gene: NA
clone size: NA

CDR3 protein: CASSPPGASYNEQFF
CDR3 DNA: TGTGCCAGCTCACCACCGGGAGCCTCCTACAATGAGCAGTTCTTC
J gene: TRBJ2-1
V gene: TRBV18
D gene: NA
clone size: once

CDR3 protein: CASSGQGGDEKLFF
CDR3 DNA: TGTGCCAGCTCCGGACAGGGCGGGGATGAAAAACTGTTTTTT
J gene: TRBJ1-4
V gene: TRBV18
D gene: TRBD1
clone size: NA

CDR3 protein: CASSASTGNTEAFF
CDR3 DNA: TGCGCCAGCAGCGCCTCCACAGGGAACACTGAAGCTTTCTTT
J gene: TRBJ1-1
V gene: TRBV4-1
D gene: NA
clone size: NA

CDR3 protein: CASSYSARANTEAFF
CDR3 DNA: TGTGCCAGCAGTTACTCCGCCAGGGCGAACACTGAAGCTTTCTTT
J gene: TRBJ1-1
V gene: TRBV6-6
D gene: NA
clone size: NA

CDR3 protein: CASSLGLAGADTQYF
CDR3 DNA: TGTGCCAGCAGCTTAGGACTAGCGGGGGCAGATACGCAGTATTTT
J gene: TRBJ2-3
V gene: TRBV7-9
D gene: TRBD2
clone size: NA

CDR3 protein: CASSVASAGAGTGNTIYF
CDR3 DNA: TGTGCCAGCAGCGTAGCATCGGCAGGGGCGGGTACAGGAAACACCATATATTTT
J gene: TRBJ1-3
V gene: TRBV9
D gene: NA
clone size: NA

CDR3 protein: CASSEALLGRNTEAFF
CDR3 DNA: TGTGCCAGCAGTGAAGCGCTTCTGGGGAGAAACACTGAAGCTTTCTTT
J gene: TRBJ1-1
V gene: TRBV6-1
D gene: NA
clone size: NA

CDR3 protein: CASSLGQGNYGYTF
CDR3 DNA: TGTGCCAGCAGCCTCGGGCAGGGCAACTATGGCTACACCTTC
J gene: TRBJ1-2
V gene: TRBV5-4
D gene: NA
clone size: NA

CDR3 protein: CASSQNVDSYTGELFF
CDR3 DNA: TGTGCCAGCAGCCAAAACGTGGACAGCTACACCGGGGAGCTGTTTTTT
J gene: TRBJ2-2
V gene: TRBV3-1/TRBV3-2
D gene: NA
clone size: NA

CDR3 protein: CASSEEGTSDEQFF
CDR3 DNA: TGCGCCAGCAGTGAGGAGGGGACTAGCGATGAGCAGTTCTTC
J gene: TRBJ2-1
V gene: TRBV10-1
D gene: TRBD2
clone size: NA